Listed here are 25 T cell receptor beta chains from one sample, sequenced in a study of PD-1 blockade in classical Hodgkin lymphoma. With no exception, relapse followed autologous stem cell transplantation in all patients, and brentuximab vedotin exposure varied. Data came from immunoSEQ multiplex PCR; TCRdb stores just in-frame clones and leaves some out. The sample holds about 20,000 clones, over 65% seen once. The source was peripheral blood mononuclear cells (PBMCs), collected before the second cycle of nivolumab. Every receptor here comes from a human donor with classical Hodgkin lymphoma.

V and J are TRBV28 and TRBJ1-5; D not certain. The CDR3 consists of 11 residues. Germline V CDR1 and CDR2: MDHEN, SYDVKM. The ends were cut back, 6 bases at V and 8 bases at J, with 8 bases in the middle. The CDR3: CASSSGKPQHF. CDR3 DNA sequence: TGTGCCAGCAGCTCCGGAAAGCCCCAGCATTTT.

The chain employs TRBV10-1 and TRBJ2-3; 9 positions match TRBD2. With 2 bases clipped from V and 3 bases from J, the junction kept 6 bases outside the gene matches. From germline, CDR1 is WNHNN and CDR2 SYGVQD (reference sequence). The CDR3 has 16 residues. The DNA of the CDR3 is TGCGCCAGCAGTGAGGTCGGCGGGAGGGGAACAGATACGCAGTATTTT. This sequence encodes CASSEVGGRGTDTQYF.

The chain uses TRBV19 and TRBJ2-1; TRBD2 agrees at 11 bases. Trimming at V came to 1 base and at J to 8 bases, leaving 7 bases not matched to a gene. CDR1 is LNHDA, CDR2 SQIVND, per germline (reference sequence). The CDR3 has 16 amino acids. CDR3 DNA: TGTGCCAGTAGTATAGCGGGAACTAGCGGGAGTTATGAGCAGTTCTTC. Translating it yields CASSIAGTSGSYEQFF.

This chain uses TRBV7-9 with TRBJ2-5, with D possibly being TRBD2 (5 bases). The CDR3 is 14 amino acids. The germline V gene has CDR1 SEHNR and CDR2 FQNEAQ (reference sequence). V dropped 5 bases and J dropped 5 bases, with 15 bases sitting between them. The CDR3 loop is CASSHLGVGETQYF. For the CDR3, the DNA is TGTGCCAGCAGCCATCTCGGGGTTGGTGAGACCCAGTACTTC.

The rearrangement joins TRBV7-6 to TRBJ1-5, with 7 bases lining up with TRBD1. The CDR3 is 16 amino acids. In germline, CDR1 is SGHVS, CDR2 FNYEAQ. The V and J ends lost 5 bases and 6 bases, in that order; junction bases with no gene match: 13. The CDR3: CASSKHDRELGQPQHF. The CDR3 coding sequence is TGTGCCAGCAGCAAACATGACAGGGAATTAGGTCAGCCCCAGCATTTT.

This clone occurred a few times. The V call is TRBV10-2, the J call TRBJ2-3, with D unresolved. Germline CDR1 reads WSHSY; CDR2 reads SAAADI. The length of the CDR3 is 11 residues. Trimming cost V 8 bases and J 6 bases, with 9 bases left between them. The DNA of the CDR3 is TGCGCCAGCGGGCAAGCTGATACGCAGTATTTT. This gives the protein CASGQADTQYF.

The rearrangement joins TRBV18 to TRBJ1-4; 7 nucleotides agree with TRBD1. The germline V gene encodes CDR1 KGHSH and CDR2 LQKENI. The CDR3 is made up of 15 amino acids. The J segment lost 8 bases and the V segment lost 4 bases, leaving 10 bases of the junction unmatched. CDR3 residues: CASSQLRTGAEKLFF. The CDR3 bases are TGTGCCAGCTCACAGCTCAGGACAGGAGCAGAAAAACTGTTTTTT.

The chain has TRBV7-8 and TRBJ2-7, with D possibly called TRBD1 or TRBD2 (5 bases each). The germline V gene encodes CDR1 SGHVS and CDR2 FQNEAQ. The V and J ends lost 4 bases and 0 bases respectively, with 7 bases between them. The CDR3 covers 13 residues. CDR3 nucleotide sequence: TGTGCCAGCAGCTGGGGGAGCTCCTACGAGCAGTACTTC. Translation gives CASSWGSSYEQYF.

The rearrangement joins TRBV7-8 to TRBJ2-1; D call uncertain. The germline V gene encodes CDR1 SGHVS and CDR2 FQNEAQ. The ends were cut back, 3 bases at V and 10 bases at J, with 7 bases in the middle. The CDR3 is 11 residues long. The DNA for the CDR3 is TGTGCCAGCAGCTTGGGAACGGAGCAGTTCTTC. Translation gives CASSLGTEQFF.

This chain's CDR3 is CAAGVGNQPQHF. CDR3 nucleotides: TGTGCCGCGGGGGTCGGCAATCAGCCCCAGCATTTT. This sequence joins TRBV19 and TRBJ1-5, with D tentatively TRBD1 (5 bases). This CDR3 is built from 12 residues. From germline, CDR1 is LNHDA and CDR2 SQIVND (reference sequence). V shed 11 bases and J shed 2 bases, with 10 bases lying between them.

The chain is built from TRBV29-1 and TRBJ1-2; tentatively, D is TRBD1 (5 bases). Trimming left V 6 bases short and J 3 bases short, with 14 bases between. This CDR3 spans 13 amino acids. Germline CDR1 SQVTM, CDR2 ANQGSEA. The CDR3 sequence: CSVLTGLDYGYTF. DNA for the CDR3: TGCAGCGTCCTGACGGGGCTGGACTATGGCTACACCTTC.

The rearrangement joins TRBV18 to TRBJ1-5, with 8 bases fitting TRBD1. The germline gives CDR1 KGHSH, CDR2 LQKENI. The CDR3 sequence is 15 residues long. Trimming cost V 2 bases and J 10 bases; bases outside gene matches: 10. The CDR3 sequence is CASSPRTGPDAPQHF. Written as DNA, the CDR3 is TGTGCCAGCTCACCAAGGACAGGGCCCGACGCACCCCAGCATTTT.

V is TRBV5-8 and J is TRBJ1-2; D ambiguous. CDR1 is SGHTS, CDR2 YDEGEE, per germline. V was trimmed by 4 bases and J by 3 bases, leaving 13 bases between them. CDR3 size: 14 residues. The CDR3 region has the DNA TGTGCCAGCAGCCCCTATAATGGCGACTATGGCTACACCTTC. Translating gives CASSPYNGDYGYTF.

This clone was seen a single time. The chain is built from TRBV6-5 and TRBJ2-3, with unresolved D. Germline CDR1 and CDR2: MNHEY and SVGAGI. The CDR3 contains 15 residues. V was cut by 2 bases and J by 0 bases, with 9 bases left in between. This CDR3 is CASSYGGVSTDTQYF. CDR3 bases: TGTGCCAGCAGTTACGGTGGGGTAAGCACAGATACGCAGTATTTT.

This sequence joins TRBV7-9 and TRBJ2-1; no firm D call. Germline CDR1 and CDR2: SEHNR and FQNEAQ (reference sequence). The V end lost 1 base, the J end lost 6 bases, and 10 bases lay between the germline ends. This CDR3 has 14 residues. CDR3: CASSLVGGTNEQFF. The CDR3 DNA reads TGTGCCAGCAGCTTAGTGGGCGGCACCAATGAGCAGTTCTTC.

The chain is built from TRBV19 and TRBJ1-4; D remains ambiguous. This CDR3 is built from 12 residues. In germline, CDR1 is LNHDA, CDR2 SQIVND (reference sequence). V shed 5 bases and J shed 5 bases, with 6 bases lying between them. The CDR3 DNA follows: TGTGCCAGTAGTTACAGAAATGAAAAACTGTTTTTT. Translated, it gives CASSYRNEKLFF. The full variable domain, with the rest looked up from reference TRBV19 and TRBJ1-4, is DGGITQSPKYLFRKEGQNVTLSCEQNLNHDAMYWYRQDPGQGLRLIYYSQIVNDFQKGDIAEGYSVSREKKESFPLTVTSAQKNPTAFYLCASSYRNEKLFFGSGTQLSVL.

CDR3 in amino acids: CASSDPGQGYGYTF. The CDR3 nucleotides read TGTGCCAGCAGTGATCCGGGACAGGGCTATGGCTACACCTTC. This chain connects TRBV6-1 to TRBJ1-2, with TRBD1 matching 9 bases. In germline, CDR1 is MNHNS, CDR2 SASEGT. V lost 3 bases, J lost 4 bases, and 3 bases stayed unmatched. This CDR3 comprises 14 residues.

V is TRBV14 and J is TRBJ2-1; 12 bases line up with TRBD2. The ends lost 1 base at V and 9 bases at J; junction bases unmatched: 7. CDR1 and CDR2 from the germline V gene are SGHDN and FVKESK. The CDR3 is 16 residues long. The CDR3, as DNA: TGTGCCAGCAGCCAAGCAGCTAGCGGGAGGGCCGTTGAGCAGTTCTTC. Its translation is CASSQAASGRAVEQFF.

Written as DNA, the CDR3 is TGCGCCAGCAGCCAAGGAGGAGTTAGCACAGATACGCAGTATTTT. Protein: CASSQGGVSTDTQYF. V is TRBV4-1 and J is TRBJ2-3, with D unclear. The CDR3 has 15 amino acids. The germline gives CDR1 MGHRA, CDR2 YSYEKL. V lost 1 base, J lost 0 bases, and 8 bases lay in between.

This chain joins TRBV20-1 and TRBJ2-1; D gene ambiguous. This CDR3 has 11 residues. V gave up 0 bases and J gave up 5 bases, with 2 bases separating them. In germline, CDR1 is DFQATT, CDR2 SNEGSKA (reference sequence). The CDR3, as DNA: TGCAGTGCTAGAGACAACAATGAGCAGTTCTTC. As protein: CSARDNNEQFF.

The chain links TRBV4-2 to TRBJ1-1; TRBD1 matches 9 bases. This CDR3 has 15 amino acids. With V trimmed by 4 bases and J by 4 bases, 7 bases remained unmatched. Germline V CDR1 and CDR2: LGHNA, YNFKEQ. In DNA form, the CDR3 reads TGTGCCAGCAGCCTTGCCGGGACAGGGAGCACTGAAGCTTTCTTT. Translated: CASSLAGTGSTEAFF.

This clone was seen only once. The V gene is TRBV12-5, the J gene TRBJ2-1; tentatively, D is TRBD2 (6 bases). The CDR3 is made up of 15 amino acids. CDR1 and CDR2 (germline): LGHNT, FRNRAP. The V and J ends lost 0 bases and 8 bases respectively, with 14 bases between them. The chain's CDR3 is CASGLVGAPGDEQFF. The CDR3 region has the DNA TGTGCTAGTGGTTTGGTAGGGGCGCCGGGGGATGAGCAGTTCTTC.

In DNA form, the CDR3 reads TGTGCCAGCTCACCTGGGACAGGGGACGGTGGCAGTTCCTACGAGCAGTACTTC. This gives the protein CASSPGTGDGGSSYEQYF. This chain links TRBV18 with TRBJ2-7; 10 nucleotides align to TRBD1. Germline V gene data show CDR1 as KGHSH and CDR2 as LQKENI. This CDR3 comprises 18 residues. V shed 3 bases, J shed 1 base, and the junction held 12 bases outside the gene matches.

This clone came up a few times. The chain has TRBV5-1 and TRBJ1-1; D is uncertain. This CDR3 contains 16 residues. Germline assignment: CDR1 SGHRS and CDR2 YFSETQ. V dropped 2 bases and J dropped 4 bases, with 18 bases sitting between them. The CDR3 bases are TGCGCCAGCAGCTTCCACGGCTATGGTGAGGGCACTGAAGCTTTCTTT. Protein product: CASSFHGYGEGTEAFF.

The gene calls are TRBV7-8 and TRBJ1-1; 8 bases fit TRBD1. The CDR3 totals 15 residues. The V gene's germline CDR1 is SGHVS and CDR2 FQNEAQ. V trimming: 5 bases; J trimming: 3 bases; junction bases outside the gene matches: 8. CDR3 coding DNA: TGTGCCAGCAGCCCCCCGGACAGGGCCGACACTGAAGCTTTCTTT. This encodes CASSPPDRADTEAFF.